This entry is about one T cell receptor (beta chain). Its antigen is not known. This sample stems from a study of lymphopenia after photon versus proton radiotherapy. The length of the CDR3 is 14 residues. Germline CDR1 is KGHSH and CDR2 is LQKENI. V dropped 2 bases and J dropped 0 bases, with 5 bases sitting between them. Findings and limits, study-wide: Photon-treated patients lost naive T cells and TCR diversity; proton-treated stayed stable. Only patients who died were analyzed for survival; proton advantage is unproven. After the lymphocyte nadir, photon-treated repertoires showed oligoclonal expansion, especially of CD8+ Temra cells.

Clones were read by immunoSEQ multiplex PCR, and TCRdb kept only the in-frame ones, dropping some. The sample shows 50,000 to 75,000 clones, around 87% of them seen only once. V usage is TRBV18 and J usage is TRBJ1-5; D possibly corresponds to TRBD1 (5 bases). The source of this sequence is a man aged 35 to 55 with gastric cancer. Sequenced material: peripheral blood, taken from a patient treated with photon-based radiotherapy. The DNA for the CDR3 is TGTGCCAGCTCACCAGGACATAGCAATCAGCCCCAGCATTTT. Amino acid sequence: CASSPGHSNQPQHF.